The 28 T cell receptor beta chains listed next were all sequenced from one sample in a study of T cell responses to AZD1222 COVID-19 vaccine. Only in-frame clones appear in the TCRdb table, and some are missing; sequencing was by immunoSEQ multiplex PCR. The table shows around 260,000 clones, with over 85% occurring only once. This specimen was peripheral blood, taken on day 0 of AZD1222 vaccination. These receptors came from an adult in good health.

This clone has only a few counts. The chain uses TRBV14 and TRBJ2-5, with no clear D. The germline V and J ends were trimmed by 0 bases and 4 bases, with 12 bases remaining between them. Germline V gives CDR1 SGHDN, CDR2 FVKESK. The CDR3 is made up of 15 amino acids. In nucleotides, the CDR3 is TGTGCCAGCAGCCAAGACTGGGGTAGGCGAGAGACCCAGTACTTC. Its protein is CASSQDWGRRETQYF. Together with reference TRBV14 and TRBJ2-5, the CDR3 gives the full variable domain: EAGVTQFPSHSVIEKGQTVTLRCDPISGHDNLYWYRRVMGKEIKFLLHFVKESKQDESGMPNNRFLAERTGGTYSTLKVQPAELEDSGVYFCASSQDWGRRETQYFGPGTRLLVL.

The chain has TRBV5-1 and TRBJ2-1, with TRBD1 identical over 10 bases. With 4 bases clipped from V and 8 bases from J, the junction kept 12 bases outside the gene matches. Germline CDR1 reads SGHRS; CDR2 reads YFSETQ. The CDR3 sequence is 16 residues long. The CDR3 protein is CASSPPGTGAGDEQFF. CDR3 coding DNA: TGCGCCAGCAGCCCGCCCGGGACAGGGGCGGGGGATGAGCAGTTCTTC.

This clone appeared a single time. The V gene is TRBV11-3, the J gene TRBJ2-7, with 9 bases aligning to TRBD2. Looked up from germline, CDR1 is SGHNT and CDR2 is YENEEA. J lost 6 bases, V lost 5 bases, and 8 bases had no gene match. This CDR3 is built from 14 residues. CDR3: CASSPAGGIGEQYF. The CDR3 nucleotides read TGTGCCAGCAGCCCAGCGGGGGGTATTGGCGAGCAGTACTTC.

J is TRBJ2-1 and V is TRBV7-9; 12 bases are shared with TRBD2. The CDR3 is made up of 15 amino acids. V lost 7 bases, J lost 9 bases, and 10 bases stayed unmatched. In germline, CDR1 is SEHNR, CDR2 FQNEAQ (reference sequence). The CDR3 region has the DNA TGTGCCAGCACCTTGACTAGCGGGAGCTTCGTTGAGCAGTTCTTC. This codes for CASTLTSGSFVEQFF.

The gene calls are TRBV7-9 and TRBJ2-7, with 8 bases aligning to TRBD1. V shed 4 bases, J shed 2 bases, and the junction held 10 bases outside the gene matches. CDR3 length: 16 amino acids. Per germline, CDR1 SEHNR and CDR2 FQNEAQ (reference sequence). The CDR3 loop reads CASSSSDRAETYEQYF. The CDR3 bases are TGTGCCAGCAGCTCATCGGACAGGGCAGAAACCTACGAGCAGTACTTC.

This chain uses TRBV28 with TRBJ2-1; 11 bases align to TRBD2. V lost 6 bases and J lost 4; bases outside the gene matches: 5. Germline V gene data show CDR1 as MDHEN and CDR2 as SYDVKM. The CDR3 is 15 amino acids. CDR3 sequence reads: CASRLAGGRYNEQFF. DNA of the CDR3: TGTGCCAGCAGGCTAGCGGGAGGAAGGTACAATGAGCAGTTCTTC.

The J gene is TRBJ1-5, the V gene TRBV28; tentative D call: TRBD1 (5 bases). The CDR3 is 14 residues long. CDR1 is MDHEN, CDR2 SYDVKM, per germline. Trimming pared 6 bases from V and 9 bases from J, leaving 18 bases between. CDR3 amino acids: CASSLPGGSWPQHF. CDR3 DNA: TGTGCCAGCAGCCTACCTGGGGGGTCTTGGCCCCAGCATTTT.

The chain joins TRBV19 to TRBJ1-5, with 11 positions matching TRBD1. Losses at the gene ends were 4 bases for V and 1 base for J; bases not matched to a gene: 3. CDR3 length: 16 amino acids. The germline CDR1 and CDR2 sequences are LNHDA and SQIVND (reference sequence). DNA for the CDR3: TGTGCCAGTAGTAGGACAGGGGGCCTAAGCAATCAGCCCCAGCATTTT. Its translation: CASSRTGGLSNQPQHF.

The gene calls are TRBV10-2 and TRBJ2-2; 7 nucleotides align to TRBD2. The junction had 8 bases not matched to a gene; V was cut back by 6 bases and J by 4 bases. CDR1 and CDR2 (germline): WSHSY, SAAADI. This CDR3 has 15 amino acids. The CDR3 bases are TGCGCCAGCAGGTGGGGGGGAGGGTCCACCGGGGAGCTGTTTTTT. Its translation: CASRWGGGSTGELFF.

There are a few counts of this clone. This chain joins TRBV6-5 and TRBJ2-7; D possibly corresponds to TRBD1 (6 bases). Germline CDR1 is MNHEY and CDR2 is SVGAGI. The ends were cut back, 8 bases at V and 4 bases at J, with 18 bases in the middle. This CDR3 has 14 amino acids. In DNA form, the CDR3 reads TGTGCCAGCTGCGCCCGGGGACACCTATACGAGCAGTACTTC. Encoded protein: CASCARGHLYEQYF.

V usage is TRBV5-6 and J usage is TRBJ2-5, with D hard to call. V lost 0 bases and J lost 0, with 3 bases in between. Germline values: CDR1 SGHDT, CDR2 YYEEEE. The CDR3 spans 13 residues. CDR3 sequence: CASSLDNQETQYF. The CDR3 nucleotides read TGTGCCAGCAGCTTGGACAACCAAGAGACCCAGTACTTC.

The chain has TRBV7-3 and TRBJ1-2, with 9 bases fitting TRBD1. CDR1 is SGHTA, CDR2 FQGTGA, per germline. With V trimmed by 8 bases and J by 10 bases, 14 bases remained unmatched. This CDR3 is built from 14 residues. CDR3 bases: TGTGCCAGCTCCCAAACAGGGGGCCTAGTTAACTACACCTTC. This codes for CASSQTGGLVNYTF.

The chain has TRBV2 and TRBJ2-5; unclear D gene. This CDR3 contains 14 residues. V lost 8 bases and J 5 bases, leaving 18 bases between the germline ends. CDR1 SNHLY and CDR2 FYNNEI come from the germline V gene. This chain's CDR3 is CASGLSPAGETQYF. The CDR3 DNA is TGTGCCAGCGGGTTAAGTCCTGCCGGGGAGACCCAGTACTTC. The full variable domain, with the rest looked up from reference TRBV2 and TRBJ2-5, is EPEVTQTPSHQVTQMGQEVILRCVPISNHLYFYWYRQILGQKVEFLVSFYNNEISEKSEIFDDQFSVERPDGSNFTLKIRSTKLEDSAMYFCASGLSPAGETQYFGPGTRLLVL.

The CDR3 coding sequence is TGCGCCAGCAGCCAAGATAGGGGGGGCTCCGGGGAGCTGTTTTTT. Translating it yields CASSQDRGGSGELFF. The chain has TRBV4-3 and TRBJ2-2, with D possibly TRBD2 on 7 matching bases. The CDR3 length is 15 residues. V was pared by 0 bases and J by 6 bases, with 11 bases between. In germline, CDR1 is LGHNA, CDR2 YSLEER.

This clone was found once. The chain recombines TRBV4-1 with TRBJ2-7, with no clear D. This CDR3 is 13 amino acids long. Germline CDR1 MGHRA, CDR2 YSYEKL. Trimming pared 2 bases from V and 4 bases from J, leaving 9 bases between. CDR3 in DNA: TGCGCCAGCAGCCAAATAGCAGCTTACGAGCAGTACTTC. This translates into CASSQIAAYEQYF.

The J gene is TRBJ2-2, the V gene TRBV19; 9 bases map to TRBD2. V lost 0 bases, J lost 3 bases, and 5 bases stayed unmatched. Germline CDR1 is LNHDA and CDR2 is SQIVND (reference sequence). The CDR3 runs to 17 residues. The CDR3 loop reads CASSIDKRGAHTGELFF. CDR3 in DNA: TGTGCCAGTAGTATAGATAAGCGGGGGGCGCACACCGGGGAGCTGTTTTTT.

The chain recombines TRBV21-1 with TRBJ2-7; the table's D call TRBD1 went unverified against the DNA. TRBV21-1 is listed as a pseudogene. This CDR3 comprises 15 residues. CDR3 sequence: CASSGDRVPLHEQYF. The CDR3 DNA reads TGTGCCAGCAGCGGGGACAGGGTACCACTTCACGAGCAGTACTTC.

The rearrangement uses TRBV5-1 and TRBJ1-3, with D perhaps matching TRBD1 (5 bases). Deletions cut 4 bases from V and 4 bases from J, with 12 bases between. The CDR3 runs to 14 residues. From germline, CDR1 is SGHRS and CDR2 YFSETQ. The CDR3 loop is CASSPGAAGNTIYF. The CDR3 DNA is TGCGCCAGCAGCCCTGGGGCAGCCGGAAACACCATATATTTT.

J is TRBJ1-1 and V is TRBV28; D perhaps matches TRBD1 (5 bases). Germline V lookup: CDR1 MDHEN, CDR2 SYDVKM. The V end lost 8 bases, the J end lost 4 bases, and 11 bases lay between the germline ends. CDR3 length: 12 residues. CDR3 loop: CASPGAGTEAFF. The CDR3 nucleotides are TGTGCCAGCCCCGGGGCGGGCACTGAAGCTTTCTTT. Supplemented by reference TRBV28 and TRBJ1-1, the full variable domain reads DVKVTQSSRYLVKRTGEKVFLECVQDMDHENMFWYRQDPGLGLRLIYFSYDVKMKEKGDIPEGYSVSREKKERFSLILESASTNQTSMYLCASPGAGTEAFFGQGTRLTVV.

The chain is built from TRBV6-1 and TRBJ2-4; D may be TRBD1 or TRBD2 (5 bases each). This CDR3 is built from 16 residues. Between the trimmed V and J ends, which lost 3 bases and 0 bases, there was a span of 12 bases. Germline CDR1 reads MNHNS; CDR2 reads SASEGT. For the CDR3, the DNA is TGTGCCAGCAGTGACCGGGACCGGGGAGCCAAAAACATTCAGTACTTC. This codes for CASSDRDRGAKNIQYF.

This chain uses TRBV29-1 with TRBJ1-2, with unresolved D. This CDR3 contains 13 residues. Germline CDR1 is SQVTM and CDR2 is ANQGSEA. V lost 6 bases and J 5 bases, leaving 16 bases between the germline ends. CDR3 coding DNA: TGCAGCGTCCCGGGTGAACCCCTGTATGGCTACACCTTC. This sequence encodes CSVPGEPLYGYTF.

The chain employs TRBV28 and TRBJ1-2; D call uncertain. The CDR3 totals 20 residues. Germline loops: CDR1 MDHEN, CDR2 SYDVKM. V was pared by 2 bases and J by 3 bases, with 28 bases between. CDR3 DNA: TGTGCCAGCAGTTTACCGCTCGTGGGCAGACTCCAGGTTTTAGACTATGGCTACACCTTC. Translated, it gives CASSLPLVGRLQVLDYGYTF.

The chain employs TRBV7-9 and TRBJ2-7; D unresolved. The CDR3 has 12 amino acids. Germline-derived CDR1 and CDR2 are SEHNR and FQNEAQ (reference sequence). Trimming stripped 5 bases from V and 3 bases from J, with 8 bases between. The CDR3 is CASSPSVYEQYF. The DNA for the CDR3 is TGTGCCAGCAGCCCCTCGGTCTACGAGCAGTACTTC.

The genes are TRBV4-3 and TRBJ1-2; D may be TRBD1 (6 bases). Germline V gene data show CDR1 as LGHNA and CDR2 as YSLEER. V was cut by 0 bases and J by 0 bases, with 14 bases left in between. The CDR3 runs 17 residues. The CDR3 DNA sequence: TGCGCCAGCAGCCAAGAAAGGGGGGACGGAGCTAACTATGGCTACACCTTC. This encodes CASSQERGDGANYGYTF.

This clone has only a few counts. This chain connects TRBV4-2 to TRBJ2-7; D is perhaps TRBD2 (5 bases). The CDR3 has 13 residues. Looked up from germline, CDR1 is LGHNA and CDR2 is YNFKEQ. The V gene lost 4 bases and the J gene lost 3 bases, with 10 bases spanning the gap. This CDR3 reads CASSPRTGYEQYF. In DNA, the CDR3 is TGTGCCAGCAGCCCCCGGACTGGCTACGAGCAGTACTTC.

This chain links TRBV14 with TRBJ1-1; the D is unclear. The CDR3 runs 13 residues. V gave up 1 base and J gave up 5 bases, with 8 bases separating them. Germline V gene data show CDR1 as SGHDN and CDR2 as FVKESK. The CDR3 region is CASSQGLKTEAFF. In nucleotides, the CDR3 is TGTGCCAGCAGCCAAGGTCTCAAGACTGAAGCTTTCTTT.

The chain couples TRBV6-5 to TRBJ2-1, with D possibly being TRBD1 (6 bases). The V end was cut by 6 bases, the J end by 8 bases, with 14 bases between. Germline assignment: CDR1 MNHEY and CDR2 SVGAGI. This CDR3 is built from 13 residues. In nucleotides, the CDR3 is TGTGCCAGCAGGCAAGGGGGAATCCATGAGCAGTTCTTC. The encoded protein is CASRQGGIHEQFF.

This sequence joins TRBV2 and TRBJ1-2, with 7 bases aligning to TRBD1. The CDR3 runs 14 residues. Germline trimming cut 9 bases from V and 8 bases from J; bases unmatched to any gene: 15. The germline V gene encodes CDR1 SNHLY and CDR2 FYNNEI. This chain's CDR3 is CASEGRGQTRGYTF. CDR3 coding DNA: TGTGCCAGTGAAGGAAGGGGACAGACGAGGGGCTACACCTTC.